The clone carrying this T cell receptor beta chain occurred a few times. This specimen belongs to a study of T-cell reconstitution after alpha-beta-depleted transplantation in children. Unique molecular identifiers tagged the TCRbeta library. MiXCR, applied by TCRdb to the PCR reads, yields one record per CDR3 protein. The top ten hold approximately 10% of the sample, which has 300,000 to 400,000 distinct CDR3 sequences, more than 20% seen once. CDR1 LNHDA and CDR2 SQIVND come from the germline V gene (reference sequence). Trimming took 3 bases from V and 0 from J, leaving 8 bases between them. This CDR3 is built from 14 residues.

The sample in question was PBMCs, mostly from graft donor cells, obtained 180 days after TCRalphabeta/CD19-depleted stem cell transplant. The receptor's source is a male patient younger than 18 who had a stem cell transplant for acute lymphoblastic leukemia, so the T cells may come from the graft donor. The rearrangement joins TRBV19 to TRBJ1-1, with a tentative D call TRBD1 (6 bases). This CDR3 is CASSMGQMNTEAFF. CDR3 coding DNA: TGTGCCAGTAGTATGGGACAAATGAACACTGAAGCTTTCTTT.